This T cell receptor (beta chain) was recovered during a study of cytomegalovirus exposure and HLA in healthy donors. Findings and caveats of the study: A missense variant in DCLRE1C was later tied to TCR beta V- and J-gene trimming. In a later analysis, most CMV-associated TCR beta chains appeared HLA-restricted. HLA allele associations emerged for roughly 17,000 TCR beta sequences in a later analysis, at 0.05 false discovery rate.

Primers included in the PCR were 60 Vbeta and 13 Jbeta primers. Profiling relied on immunoSEQ multiplex PCR, and the TCRdb table lists in-frame clones only, not all of them. The sample contains 130,000 or so clones, around three quarters of which appear only once. The germline V gene has CDR1 MNHEY and CDR2 SVGAGI. The ends were cut back, 5 bases at V and 1 base at J, with 8 bases in the middle. This CDR3 has 13 residues. Comments on this clone: Its antigen is currently unknown. The sample has other DNA sequences that encode this CDR3 too.

Source material: PBMCs. This chain connects TRBV6-5 to TRBJ1-1; tentative D call: TRBD1 (6 bases). The sequence derives from a man aged 18 to 29 in good health and CMV-seropositive. This chain's CDR3 is CASSNRENTEAFF. The CDR3 DNA reads as TGTGCCAGCAGTAACAGGGAGAACACTGAAGCTTTCTTT.